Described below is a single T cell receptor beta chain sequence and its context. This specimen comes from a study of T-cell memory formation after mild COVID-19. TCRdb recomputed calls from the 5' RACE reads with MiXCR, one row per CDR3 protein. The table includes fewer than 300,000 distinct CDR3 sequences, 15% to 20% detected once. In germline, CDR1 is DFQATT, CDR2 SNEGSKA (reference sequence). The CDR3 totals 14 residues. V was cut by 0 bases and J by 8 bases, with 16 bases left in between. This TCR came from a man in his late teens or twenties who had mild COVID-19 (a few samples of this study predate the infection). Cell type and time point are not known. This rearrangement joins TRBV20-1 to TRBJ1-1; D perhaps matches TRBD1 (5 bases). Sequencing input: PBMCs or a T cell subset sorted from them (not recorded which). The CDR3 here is CSARDLEGRWEAFF. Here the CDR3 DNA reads TGCAGTGCTAGAGATCTGGAGGGGAGGTGGGAAGCTTTCTTT.